This paragraph reports one TCR beta chain. There are a few counts of this clone. Its recognized antigen is unknown. Qualities for individual bases were not recorded, and no much larger clone is one base off. This sample includes further DNA sequences coding for the same CDR3. The data were taken from a study of cytomegalovirus exposure and HLA in healthy donors (TCRdb year 2017). A note on the overall study: An earlier analysis of some 620 of the donors reported about 300 Gb of sequence data and 117 million unique TCR beta sequences obtained from around 170 million T cells. An early release that covered about 600 HLA-typed donors contained around 330 gigabases of sequencing data and tens of millions of unique TCR sequences. The genetic ancestry cluster associated with self-reported Caucasian donors included about 81% of the roughly 400 genotyped donors. The study was designed to test whether signatures of past pathogen exposure could be identified by cataloging public T cell receptors. The T cell repertoires of several hundred subjects were profiled by immunosequencing and related to cytomegalovirus serostatus. Besides the first cohort of 500 to 700 subjects, a separate validation cohort made up of over 95 different subjects was used. High-throughput TCR immunosequencing, statistical association of individual TCRs with disease status, and machine learning were combined to predict cytomegalovirus infection status. To study patterns of TCR occurrence, a later analysis re-analyzed previously published TCR beta repertoires from 550 to 800 donors and added high-resolution HLA genotyping. Rather than drawing on any new phenotypic data, the later analysis identified candidate immune exposures from TCR beta sequences and the way those sequences occurred across donors. To decide whether each TCR beta V gene segment behaved as functional or pseudogenic, an earlier analysis of approximately 620 of the donors relied on high-throughput TCR beta sequencing. Donor age, sex, ethnicity and CMV serostatus were compiled alongside the repertoire data. A later genetic analysis used genome-wide SNP genotypes for about 55% of the 666 donors, treating that subset as a discovery cohort. All discovery cohort repertoires had been generated using a single sequencing platform. Both class I and class II loci were covered by HLA typing, at four-digit resolution. The number of typed donors differed by locus: about 629-630 for A, B, C, DRB1 and DQB1; 522 for DQA1; some 590 for DPA1; and some 430 for DPB1. A handful of DR-DQ haplotypes were handled as single units for association and clustering because linkage in the cohort was strong. On average, around 230,000 unique TCR beta nucleotide sequences were sequenced per donor among 398 genotyped donors of the cohort, with roughly 18% of those sequences being non-productive. What the authors observed across the whole study: Correlated functional status among segregating V segments might be attributable to linkage disequilibrium, but an unknown experimental factor could not be ruled out. In this cohort, only TCR beta chains were sequenced, and detectable features were limited by the absence of alpha or paired-chain data. Because counts were too low, roughly 17 rarely observed V segments, including chromosome 9 orphons, were left out of the earlier analysis of some 640 of the donors. Assigning TCR associations to individual alleles was difficult when HLA alleles, especially DR and DQ, strongly co-occurred. The authors suggested that the approach could potentially be generalized to other disease states and immunological phenotypes. In a later analysis, 15,000 to 20,000 TCR beta sequences were associated with specific HLA alleles at a false discovery rate of 0.05. The sequencing pipeline was judged likely to have produced a cluster of highly shared sequence variants as a technical artifact. Most CMV-associated TCR beta chains appeared to be HLA-restricted in a later analysis, and the HLA associations seemed to be driven largely by CMV exposure. In a later genetic analysis, a missense DCLRE1C variant was associated with V-gene and J-gene trimming of TCR beta chains, and the association was replicated in an independent cohort. Most TCR sequences were observed very rarely across donors, whereas some public TCRs were present in many individuals. The classifier was reported to diagnose cytomegalovirus status with high specificity and sensitivity in both the original cohort and the validation cohort. In an earlier analysis of around 600 of the donors, most TCR beta V segments were observed in productive rearrangements about 87% or about 30% of the time, broadly matching IMGT annotations. A total of fewer than 200 TCR beta chains were listed by the study as associated with cytomegalovirus. A further reported finding was that TCR beta sequences accurately predicted the HLA-A and HLA-B alleles for most subjects in the first cohort. Immune exposure information for the cohort was limited to CMV serostatus. Several of the top co-occurrence clusters appeared to be linked to parvovirus B19, influenza, CMV and Epstein-Barr virus, according to a later analysis. According to a later analysis, TCR association rates differed among HLA loci, with DRB1 alleles showing the most associated TCRs and HLA-C alleles showing the fewest. Because some donors lacked HLA typing at each locus, the association tests relied only on the typed subset. In vitro tests confirmed that three of the cytomegalovirus-associated TCR beta chains recognize cytomegalovirus antigens. In a later analysis, HLA-associated TCR beta chains showed more clonal expansion and lower generation probabilities than non-associated chains that were equally common. Presence/absence analyses assumed roughly uniform sequencing depth across donors, an assumption that may not hold. The 87-base-pair reads could not distinguish some IMGT-functional V segments, including TRBV6-2 and TRBV6-3, so those segments were excluded. According to a later genetic analysis, donors in an Asian-associated ancestry cluster had fewer N-insertions in productive TCRs than the approximately 650-donor mean.

From the germline V gene, CDR1 is SGHDT and CDR2 is YYEEEE. After removal of 0 bases from V and 4 bases from J, the junction retains 3 bases not matched to a gene. The CDR3, from cysteine to phenylalanine, totals 14 residues. Here the CDR3 DNA is all that survives: 42 bases in frame from base 1. The cohort comprised 666 healthy bone marrow donors. All cohort members were sampled while nominally healthy, although unrecorded immune exposures were likely present. The donor tested CMV seropositive, placing the donor among the 250 to 300 seropositive members of the cohort. Each donor provided a peripheral blood sample, and peripheral blood mononuclear cells were used for TCR beta sequencing. The Qiagen DNeasy Blood Extraction Kit was used to extract genomic DNA from the blood cell samples. Preparation of the library involved the immunoSEQ multiplex PCR assay. For the multiplex PCR, a mixture combining 60 forward primers for TCR Vbeta segments and 13 reverse primers for TCR Jbeta segments was used. The CDR3 region of rearranged TCR beta genes was amplified from genomic DNA by a multiplex PCR assay. On the Illumina HiSeq System, the amplified TCR beta libraries were sequenced as 87-base-pair reads. Under the source paper's analysis protocol: In a later analysis, about 80 million unique TCR beta chains were counted across the approximately 640 repertoires, and some 10 million of these chains were shared by at least two donors. To remove PCR and sequencing errors, raw reads were error-corrected and collapsed into unique sequences using a nearest-neighbor algorithm that merged closely related sequences. V, D and J gene segments were assigned by aligning CDR3 sequences to IMGT reference sequences. For a sequence to be retained, at least a six-nucleotide match to both a V gene segment and a J gene segment was required. Rearrangements were called productive when the CDR3 lacked stop codons and stayed in frame with V and J; all others were non-productive. CDR3 was defined according to IMGT convention as the region running from the second conserved V-encoded cysteine to the conserved J-encoded phenylalanine. Sequences without an unambiguous match to a single V gene segment were excluded from the earlier analysis of about 600 of the donors. In an earlier analysis of some 590 of the donors, a V segment was called functional when productive rearrangements were above 56.7%, and segregating when the standard deviation between donors exceeded 5%. To diagnose cytomegalovirus status from the catalog of TCR beta chain sequences, a statistical classification framework was built. In a later analysis, V and J genes were assigned by comparing TCR nucleotide sequences against IMGT/GENE-DB human TR gene sequences. Using the TCRdist pipeline, a later analysis assigned CDR3 sequences along with most-parsimonious VDJ recombination scenarios. In a later analysis, every TCR beta chain was defined by the combination of its CDR3 amino acid sequence and its V-gene family, and reads without a unique V-gene family were dropped. To address suspected cross-contamination and a sequencing artifact, a later analysis removed approximately 590 highly shared, low-generation-probability nucleotide sequences. In a later analysis, a clonal expansion index was calculated for each public chain from normalized within-repertoire ranks of inferred template counts. Generation probabilities in a later analysis came from a VDJ recombination model fitted to out-of-frame rearrangements, and those results were checked against IGoR. A later analysis scored TCR-TCR, TCR-HLA and TCR-CMV co-occurrence with hypergeometric tests, applying a repertoire-size bias correction to TCR pairs. In a later analysis, false discovery rates were estimated by permuting HLA or CMV assignments 20 times. In a later analysis, co-occurring TCRs were grouped with DBSCAN, and TCRdist sequence similarity was added when clustering was performed within HLA-allele-positive subsets. Repertoires with fewer than 30,000 or more than 120,000 public chains, plus five repertoires with anomalous nucleotide sharing, were excluded from co-occurrence clustering. TCRdb limited this immuneACCESS table to in-frame rearrangements with V and J called. A share of clones is missing; checked studies link under half to unresolved V genes, and the rest is unexplained. The V and J calls and clone size come from that table; D and trimming were worked out from the DNA. This sample comprises around 110,000 clones, 65% to 75% of them detected only once. The ten biggest clones cover 4% to 5.5% of the sample.

This sequence uses TRBV5-6 and TRBJ1-1; 7 nucleotides in the junction match TRBD1. The receptor was derived from a man aged 25-45 years in good health and CMV-seropositive. Source material: PBMCs. CDR3 sequence: CASSLVQGGTEAFF. The base sequence is TGTGCCAGCAGCTTGGTCCAGGGGGGCACTGAAGCTTTCTTT.